This T cell receptor (beta chain) emerged from a study of blood T cell repertoires in COVID-19. Study information: The analysed material was cDNA or gDNA that came from T cells, B-cell-depleted T cells, or PBMCs.

Original analysis: Estimated nucleated cell counts came from reference gene primer amplification. Measured with immunoSEQ multiplex PCR; TCRdb has only the in-frame clones, and not every one. Clone size and V and J calls were adopted from that table, with D and trimming inferred from the DNA. The sample consists of some 160,000 clones, roughly 86% of them appearing once. Patients at the Seattle site were enrolled during active infection and followed longitudinally. This sequence originates from a woman aged 80 or over with COVID-19, enrolled during active disease. Sequencing was done on a sample of peripheral blood.

CDR3 protein: CATSEAGVETQYF. In DNA form, the CDR3 reads TGTGCCACCAGTGAAGCGGGGGTAGAGACCCAGTACTTC. The V and J genes are TRBV24-1 and TRBJ2-5; 8 positions match TRBD2. There are 13 residues in the CDR3. Per the germline V gene, CDR1 is KGHDR and CDR2 is SFDVKD. Trimming at V came to 4 bases and at J to 4 bases, leaving 1 base not matched to a gene.